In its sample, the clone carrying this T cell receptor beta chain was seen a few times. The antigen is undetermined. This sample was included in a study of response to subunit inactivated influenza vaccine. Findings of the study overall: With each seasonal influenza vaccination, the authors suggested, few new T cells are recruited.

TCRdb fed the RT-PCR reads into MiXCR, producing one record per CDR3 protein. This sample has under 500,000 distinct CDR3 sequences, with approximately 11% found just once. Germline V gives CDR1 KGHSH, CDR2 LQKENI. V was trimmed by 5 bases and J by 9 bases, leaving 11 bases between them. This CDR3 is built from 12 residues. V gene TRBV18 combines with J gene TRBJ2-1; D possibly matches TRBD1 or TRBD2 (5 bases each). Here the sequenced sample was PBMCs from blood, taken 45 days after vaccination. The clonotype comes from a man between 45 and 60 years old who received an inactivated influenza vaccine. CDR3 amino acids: CASSDVGAEQFF. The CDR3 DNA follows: TGTGCCAGCTCAGACGTCGGGGCTGAGCAGTTCTTC.